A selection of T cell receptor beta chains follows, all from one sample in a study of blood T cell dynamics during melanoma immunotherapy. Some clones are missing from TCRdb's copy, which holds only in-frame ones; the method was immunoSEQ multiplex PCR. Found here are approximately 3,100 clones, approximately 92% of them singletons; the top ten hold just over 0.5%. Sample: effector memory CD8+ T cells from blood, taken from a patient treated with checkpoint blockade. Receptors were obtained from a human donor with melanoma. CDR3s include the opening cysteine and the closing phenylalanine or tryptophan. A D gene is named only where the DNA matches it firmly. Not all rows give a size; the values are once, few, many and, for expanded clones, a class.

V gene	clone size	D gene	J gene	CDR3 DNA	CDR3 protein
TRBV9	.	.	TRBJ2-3	TGTGCCAGCAGCCCCTCTGTCAGTTACACAGATACGCAGTATTTT	CASSPSVSYTDTQYF
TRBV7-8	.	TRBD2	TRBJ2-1	TGTGCCAGCAGCTTATTAAGCGGGATCTCCTACAATGAGCAGTTCTTC	CASSLLSGISYNEQFF
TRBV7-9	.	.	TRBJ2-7	TGTGCCAGCAGCGCCTGGGACGCCCGCTACGAGCAGTACTTC	CASSAWDARYEQYF
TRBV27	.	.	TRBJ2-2	TGTGCCAGCCAAAAGGGGGCCGGGGAGCTGTTTTTT	CASQKGAGELFF
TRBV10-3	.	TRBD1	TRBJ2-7	TGTGCCATCAGTGAGCTGGGACAGACAGGACCTCACGAGCAGTACTTC	CAISELGQTGPHEQYF
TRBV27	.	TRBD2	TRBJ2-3	TGTGCCAGCACGGGAGGGGTCACAGATACGCAGTATTTT	CASTGGVTDTQYF
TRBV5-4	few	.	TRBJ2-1	TGTGCCAGCAGCTTGTACCGGGATGAGCAGTTCTTC	CASSLYRDEQFF
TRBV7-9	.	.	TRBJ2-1	TGTGCCAGCAGCTTAGGCGGACTATGGGAGCAGTTCTTC	CASSLGGLWEQFF
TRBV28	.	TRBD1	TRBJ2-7	TGTGCCAGCAGTTTTGGGACAGGGTACGAGCAGTACTTC	CASSFGTGYEQYF
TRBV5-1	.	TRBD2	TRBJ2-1	TGCGCCAGCAGCTTGTTGCCGGGACTAGCAGCCTGGAATGAGCAGTTCTTC	CASSLLPGLAAWNEQFF
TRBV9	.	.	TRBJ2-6	TGTGCCAGCAGCGTAGGCCGTGATGGCACTGGGGCCAACGTCCTGACTTTC	CASSVGRDGTGANVLTF
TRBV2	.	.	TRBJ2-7	TGTGCCAGCGCCGGGGGGCCTGGGACGCAGTCCTACGAGCAGTACTTC	CASAGGPGTQSYEQYF
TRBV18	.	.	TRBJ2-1	TGTGCCAGCTCACCAGGGTACAATGAGCAGTTCTTC	CASSPGYNEQFF
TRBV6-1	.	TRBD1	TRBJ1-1	TGTGCCAGCAGTGGGACAGGGAGTCGAGCTTTCTTT	CASSGTGSRAFF
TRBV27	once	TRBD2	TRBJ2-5	TGTGCCAGCAGTTTAAGACTAGCGGGAGGGGAGACCCAGTACTTC	CASSLRLAGGETQYF
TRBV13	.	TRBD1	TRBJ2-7	TGTGCCAGCAGCACGCGGGGACAGGAGTATTACGAGCAGTACTTC	CASSTRGQEYYEQYF
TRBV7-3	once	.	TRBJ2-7	TGTGCCAGCAGCTTCTGGACGGATTTTCCCTACGAGCAGTACTTC	CASSFWTDFPYEQYF
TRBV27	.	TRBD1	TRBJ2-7	TGTGCCAGCAGTTTTGGGACAGGCTCCTACGAGCAGTACTTC	CASSFGTGSYEQYF
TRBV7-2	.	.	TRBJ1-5	TGTGCCAGCAGCTTCGACTTCGGGAATCAGCCCCAGCATTTT	CASSFDFGNQPQHF
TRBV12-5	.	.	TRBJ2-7	TGTGCTAGTGGTTTTAACTACGAGCAGTACTTC	CASGFNYEQYF
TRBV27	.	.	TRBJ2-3	TGTGCCAGCAGTTTAGGGGGAACCCGCACAGATACGCAGTATTTT	CASSLGGTRTDTQYF
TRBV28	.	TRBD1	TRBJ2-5	TGTGCCAGTAAAACAGGGGTTGAAGAGACCCAGTACTTC	CASKTGVEETQYF
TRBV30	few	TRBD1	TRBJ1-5	TGTGCCTGGATTTCGGACAGGGAAAATCAGCCCCAGCATTTT	CAWISDRENQPQHF
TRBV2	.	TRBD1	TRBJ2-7	TGTGCCAGCAGTGGGACAGGGCTTTCCTACGAGCAGTACTTC	CASSGTGLSYEQYF
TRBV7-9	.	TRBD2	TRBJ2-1	TGTGCCAGCAGCCCCACTGGGGGGGGAAGAGTCGGTGAGCAGTTCTTC	CASSPTGGGRVGEQFF
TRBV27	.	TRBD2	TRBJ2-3	TGTGCCAGCAGTTTACGCGGGAGGGCGGGCGATACGCAGTATTTT	CASSLRGRAGDTQYF
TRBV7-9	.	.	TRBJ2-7	TGTGCCAGCAGCTTAGTAGTTCCCGGCCGCGAGCAGTACTTC	CASSLVVPGREQYF
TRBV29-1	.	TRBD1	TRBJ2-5	TGCAGCGTTATCTGGACAGGGCCCCTAGAGACCCAGTACTTC	CSVIWTGPLETQYF
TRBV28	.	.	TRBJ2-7	TGTGCCAGCAGTTTCCCCGGCGAGCAGTACTTC	CASSFPGEQYF
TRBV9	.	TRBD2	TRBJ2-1	TGTGCCAGCAGCGACATCACTAGCGGGAGTCGGAATGAGCAGTTCTTC	CASSDITSGSRNEQFF
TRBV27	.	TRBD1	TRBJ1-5	TGTGCCAGCAGTTTATTGCCCCCAGGGACAGCTAATAATCAGCCCCAGCATTTT	CASSLLPPGTANNQPQHF
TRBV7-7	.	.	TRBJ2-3	TGTGCTAGCAGCCCCCTTGACAACACAGATGGGCAGTATTTT	CASSPLDNTDGQYF
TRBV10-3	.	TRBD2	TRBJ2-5	TGTGCCATCAGTGAGCCCGGGCTAGCGGCCGGGGCGGCCCAGTACTTC	CAISEPGLAAGAAQYF
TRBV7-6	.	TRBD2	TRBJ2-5	TGTGCCAGCAGCATAACTAGCGGGAGCGGAGAGACCCAGTACTTC	CASSITSGSGETQYF
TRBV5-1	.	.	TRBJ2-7	TGCGCCAGCAGCTTGGCGGTGGGAGTAGACGAGCAGTACTTC	CASSLAVGVDEQYF
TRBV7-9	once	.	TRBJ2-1	TGTGCCAGCAGGATAGGGCGTTATGAGCAGTTCTTC	CASRIGRYEQFF
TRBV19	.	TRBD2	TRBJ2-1	TGTGCCAGCGGGACTAGCGGGAGCGATGAGCAGTTCTTC	CASGTSGSDEQFF
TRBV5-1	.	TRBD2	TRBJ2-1	TGCGCCAGCAGCTTGGATCGGGCGTTGGGCGGGAGGGCCCTCAATGAGCAGTTCTTC	CASSLDRALGGRALNEQFF
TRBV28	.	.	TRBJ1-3	TGTGCCAGCAGTGCGCTTCGCTCTGGAAACACCATATATTTT	CASSALRSGNTIYF
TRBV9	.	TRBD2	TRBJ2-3	TGTGCCAGCAGCGTAGGGGCGGGGAGCGGGACCAGCACAGATACGCAGTATTTT	CASSVGAGSGTSTDTQYF
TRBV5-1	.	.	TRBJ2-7	TGCGCCAGCAGCGCGGGTGGCGAGCAGTACTTC	CASSAGGEQYF
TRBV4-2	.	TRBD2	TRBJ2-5	TGTGCCAGCAGCCAAGATCCCCGGGAGGGAGGAAAGGAGACCCAGTACTTC	CASSQDPREGGKETQYF
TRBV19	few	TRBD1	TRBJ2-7	TGTGCCAGTAGTATTGGGACAGGGAGCTCCTACGAGCAGTACTTC	CASSIGTGSSYEQYF
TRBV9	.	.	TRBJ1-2	TGTGCCAGCAGCGCCCGACAGGTCTCTCCTTTTGGCTACACCTTC	CASSARQVSPFGYTF